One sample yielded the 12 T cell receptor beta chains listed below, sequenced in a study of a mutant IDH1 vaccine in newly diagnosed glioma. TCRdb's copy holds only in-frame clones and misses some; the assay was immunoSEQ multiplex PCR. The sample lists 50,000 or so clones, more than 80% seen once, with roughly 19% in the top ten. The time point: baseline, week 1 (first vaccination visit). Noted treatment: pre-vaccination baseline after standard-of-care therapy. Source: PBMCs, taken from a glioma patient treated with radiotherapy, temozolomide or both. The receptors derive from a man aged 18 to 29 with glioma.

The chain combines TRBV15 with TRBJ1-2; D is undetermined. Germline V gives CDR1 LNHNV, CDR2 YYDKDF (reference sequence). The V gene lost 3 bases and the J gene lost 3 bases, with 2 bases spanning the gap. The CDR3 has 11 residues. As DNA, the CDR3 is TGTGCCACCAGCAGGGACTATGGCTACACCTTC. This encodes CATSRDYGYTF.

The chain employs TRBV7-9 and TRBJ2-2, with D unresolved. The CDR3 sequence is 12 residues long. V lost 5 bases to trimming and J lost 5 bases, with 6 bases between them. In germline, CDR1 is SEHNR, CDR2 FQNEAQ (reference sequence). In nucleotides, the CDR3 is TGTGCCAGCAGCGAAGCTACCGGGGAGCTGTTTTTT. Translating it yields CASSEATGELFF.

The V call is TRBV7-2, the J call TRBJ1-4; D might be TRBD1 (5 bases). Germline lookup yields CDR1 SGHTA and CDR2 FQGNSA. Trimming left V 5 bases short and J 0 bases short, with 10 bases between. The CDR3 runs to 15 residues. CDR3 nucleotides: TGTGCCAGCAGCCCGCAGGGTGCAACTAATGAAAAACTGTTTTTT. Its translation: CASSPQGATNEKLFF.

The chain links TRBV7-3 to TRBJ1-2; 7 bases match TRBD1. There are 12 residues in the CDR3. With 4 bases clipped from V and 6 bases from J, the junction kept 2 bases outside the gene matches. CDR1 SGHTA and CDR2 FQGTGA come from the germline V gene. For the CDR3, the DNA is TGTGCCAGCAGCTCAACAGGGGATGGCTACACCTTC. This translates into CASSSTGDGYTF.

The CDR3 DNA sequence: TGTGCCAGCGCCGGAAACACTGAAGCTTTCTTT. Translated: CASAGNTEAFF. The chain recombines TRBV9 with TRBJ1-1; D is ambiguous. Trimming left V 7 bases short and J 2 bases short, with 6 bases between. Germline V lookup: CDR1 SGDLS, CDR2 YYNGEE. The CDR3 has 11 amino acids. The complete variable domain, with remaining parts taken from reference TRBV9 and TRBJ1-1, reads DSGVTQTPKHLITATGQRVTLRCSPRSGDLSVYWYQQSLDQGLQFLIQYYNGEERAKGNILERFSAQQFPDLHSELNLSSLELGDSALYFCASAGNTEAFFGQGTRLTVV.

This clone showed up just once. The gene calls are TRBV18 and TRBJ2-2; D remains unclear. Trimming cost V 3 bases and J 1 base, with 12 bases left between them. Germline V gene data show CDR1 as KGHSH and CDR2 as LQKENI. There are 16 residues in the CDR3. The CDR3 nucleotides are TGTGCCAGCTCACCCCCGGAACGGTTGAACACCGGGGAGCTGTTTTTT. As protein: CASSPPERLNTGELFF.

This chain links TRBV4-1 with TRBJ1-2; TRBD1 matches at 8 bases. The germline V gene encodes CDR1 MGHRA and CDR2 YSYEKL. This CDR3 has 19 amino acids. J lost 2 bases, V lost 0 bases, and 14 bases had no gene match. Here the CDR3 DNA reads TGCGCCAGCAGCCAAGATTATGCTTCCACAGGGGGGCAGAACTATGGCTACACCTTC. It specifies CASSQDYASTGGQNYGYTF.

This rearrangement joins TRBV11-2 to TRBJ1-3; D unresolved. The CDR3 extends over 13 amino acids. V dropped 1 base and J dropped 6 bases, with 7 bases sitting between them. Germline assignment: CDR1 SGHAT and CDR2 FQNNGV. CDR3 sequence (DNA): TGTGCCAGCAGCTTAGTAAGGGCAAACACCATATATTTT. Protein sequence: CASSLVRANTIYF.

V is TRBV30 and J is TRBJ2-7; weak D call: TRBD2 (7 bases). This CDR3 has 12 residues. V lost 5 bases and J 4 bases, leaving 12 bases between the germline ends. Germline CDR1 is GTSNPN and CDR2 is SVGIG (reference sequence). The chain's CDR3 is CAWDRGAYEQYF. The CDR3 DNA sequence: TGTGCCTGGGATCGGGGGGCTTACGAGCAGTACTTC.

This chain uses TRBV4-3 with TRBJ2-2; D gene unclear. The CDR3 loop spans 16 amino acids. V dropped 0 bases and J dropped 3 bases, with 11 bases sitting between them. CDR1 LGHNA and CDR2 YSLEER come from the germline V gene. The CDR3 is CASSQDSVSYTGELFF. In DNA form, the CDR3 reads TGCGCCAGCAGCCAAGATTCAGTCAGCTACACCGGGGAGCTGTTTTTT.

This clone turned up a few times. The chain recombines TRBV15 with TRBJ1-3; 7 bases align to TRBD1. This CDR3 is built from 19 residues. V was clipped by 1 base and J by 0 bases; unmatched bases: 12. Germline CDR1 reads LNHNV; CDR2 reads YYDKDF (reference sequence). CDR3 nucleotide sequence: TGTGCCACCAGCAGAGGCCTAGGGGGGACAGTAACCTCTGGAAACACCATATATTTT. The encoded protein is CATSRGLGGTVTSGNTIYF. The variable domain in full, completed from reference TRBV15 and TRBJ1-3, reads DAMVIQNPRYQVTQFGKPVTLSCSQTLNHNVMYWYQQKSSQAPKLLFHYYDKDFNNEADTPDNFQSRRPNTSFCFLDIRSPGLGDTAMYLCATSRGLGGTVTSGNTIYFGEGSWLTVV.

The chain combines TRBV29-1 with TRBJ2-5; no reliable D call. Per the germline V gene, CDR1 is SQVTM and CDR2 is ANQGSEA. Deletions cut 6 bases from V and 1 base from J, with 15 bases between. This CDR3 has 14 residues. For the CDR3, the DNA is TGCAGCGTCAACCCCCGGCTGATCCAAGAGACCCAGTACTTC. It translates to CSVNPRLIQETQYF.